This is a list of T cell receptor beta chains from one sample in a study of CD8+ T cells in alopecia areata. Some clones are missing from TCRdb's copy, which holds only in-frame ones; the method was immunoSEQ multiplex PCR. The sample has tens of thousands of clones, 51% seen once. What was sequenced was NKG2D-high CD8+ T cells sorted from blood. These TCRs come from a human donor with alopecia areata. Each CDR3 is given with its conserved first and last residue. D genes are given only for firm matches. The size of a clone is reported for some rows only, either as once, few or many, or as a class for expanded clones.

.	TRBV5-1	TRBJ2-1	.	CASRGNEQFF	TGCGCCAGCAGAGGGAATGAGCAGTTCTTC
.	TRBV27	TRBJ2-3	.	CAIGGPGTQYF	TGTGCCATAGGGGGGCCCGGTACGCAGTATTTT
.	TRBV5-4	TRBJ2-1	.	CASSSTNSLPSYNEQFF	TGTGCCAGCAGCTCTACAAACTCTCTACCCTCCTACAATGAGCAGTTCTTC
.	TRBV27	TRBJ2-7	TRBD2	CASSLRAGGPYEQYF	TGTGCCAGCAGTTTAAGAGCGGGAGGGCCTTACGAGCAGTACTTC
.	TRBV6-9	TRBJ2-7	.	CASNTYEQYF	TGTGCCAGCAATACCTACGAGCAGTACTTC
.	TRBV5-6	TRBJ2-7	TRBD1	CASSSGTAYEQYF	TGTGCCAGCAGCTCCGGGACAGCTTACGAGCAGTACTTC
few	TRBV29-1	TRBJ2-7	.	CSVEGLSYEQYF	TGCAGCGTTGAGGGTCTCTCCTACGAGCAGTACTTC
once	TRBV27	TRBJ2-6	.	CASSLRAGANVLTF	TGTGCCAGCAGTTTAAGAGCTGGGGCCAACGTCCTGACTTTC
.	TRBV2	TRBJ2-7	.	CASSEYLAGEVGYEQYF	TGTGCCAGCAGTGAATATTTGGCAGGGGAGGTTGGATACGAGCAGTACTTC
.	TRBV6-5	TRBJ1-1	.	CASSYLEEAFF	TGTGCCAGCAGTTACCTGGAAGAAGCTTTCTTT
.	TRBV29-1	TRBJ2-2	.	CSVGYTGELFF	TGCAGCGTTGGATACACCGGGGAGCTGTTTTTT
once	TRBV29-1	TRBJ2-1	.	CSVENPVGSYNEQFF	TGCAGCGTAGAAAACCCCGTTGGCTCCTACAATGAGCAGTTCTTC
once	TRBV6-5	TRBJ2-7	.	CASSSPGYEQYF	TGTGCCAGCAGTTCCCCAGGGTACGAGCAGTACTTC
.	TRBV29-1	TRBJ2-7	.	CSVEFSGVGEQYF	TGCAGCGTTGAATTTTCGGGAGTGGGGGAGCAGTACTTC
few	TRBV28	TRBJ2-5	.	CASSNGTARETQYF	TGTGCCAGCAGTAACGGGACGGCGCGAGAGACCCAGTACTTC
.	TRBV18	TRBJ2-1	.	CASSPRPSPSYNEQFF	TGTGCCAGCTCCCCTAGGCCCAGCCCGTCCTACAATGAGCAGTTCTTC
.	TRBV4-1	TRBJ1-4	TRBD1	CASSLGTVDEKLFF	TGCGCCAGCAGCCTCGGGACAGTAGATGAAAAACTGTTTTTT